This entry lists 27 T cell receptor beta chains sequenced from one sample in a study of blood T cell repertoires in COVID-19. The repertoire was sequenced with immunoSEQ multiplex PCR; TCRdb's copy has only in-frame clones and lacks some. In the table there are 200,000 to 250,000 clones, more than 70% of which are singletons. The sequenced sample was PBMCs or T cells enriched from blood (not recorded which). Receptors originate from a man aged 25 to 45 with acute COVID-19.

This chain connects TRBV5-4 to TRBJ1-2; D possibly corresponds to TRBD1 (5 bases). This CDR3 has 13 residues. Germline V gives CDR1 SGHNT, CDR2 YYREEE (reference sequence). Deletions cut 6 bases from V and 4 bases from J, with 13 bases between. CDR3 in amino acids: CASTWGTAYGYTF. In nucleotides, the CDR3 is TGTGCCAGCACCTGGGGGACTGCCTATGGCTACACCTTC.

In the case of this clone: An end of the junction differs from the germline gene, which may be a read error. V gene TRBV2 combines with J gene TRBJ2-3, with TRBD2 matching 7 bases. The CDR3 runs to 13 residues. CDR1 and CDR2 (germline): SNHLY, FYNNEI. CDR3 DNA sequence: TGCCCACCCGGCGGGGGATACACAGATACGCAGTATTTT. This codes for CPPGGGYTDTQYF.

The gene calls are TRBV6-5 and TRBJ1-3; 8 bases are a match to TRBD1. This CDR3 has 15 residues. Per the germline V gene, CDR1 is MNHEY and CDR2 is SVGAGI. V shed 6 bases, J shed 0 bases, and the junction held 4 bases outside the gene matches. The CDR3 coding sequence is TGTGCCAGCAGCTTCGGACAGGGCTCTGGAAACACCATATATTTT. Its translation: CASSFGQGSGNTIYF.

This clone was observed at least ten times. The chain links TRBV6-6 to TRBJ2-7; 15 bases agree with TRBD2. Germline values: CDR1 MNHNY, CDR2 SVGAGI (reference sequence). The V segment lost 5 bases and the J segment 4 bases; nucleotides outside the gene matches: 15. The CDR3 has 19 amino acids. This CDR3 is CASSRAGTSGGHHNYEQYF. CDR3 DNA: TGTGCCAGCAGTCGAGCCGGGACTAGCGGGGGGCACCATAATTACGAGCAGTACTTC.

J is TRBJ1-6 and V is TRBV15; 9 nucleotides align to TRBD1. Germline V gives CDR1 LNHNV, CDR2 YYDKDF (reference sequence). V gave up 1 base and J gave up 4 bases; unmatched junction bases: 5. CDR3 size: 17 residues. CDR3 coding DNA: TGTGCCACCAGCAGAGGACAGGGGGTGACTTATAATTCACCCCTCCACTTT. Translating it yields CATSRGQGVTYNSPLHF.

As regards this clone: The sample carries other DNA sequences with the same CDR3. The chain links TRBV30 to TRBJ2-1, with D hard to call. There are 12 residues in the CDR3. CDR1 and CDR2 (germline): GTSNPN, SVGIG (reference sequence). The ends were cut back, 3 bases at V and 5 bases at J, with 8 bases in the middle. Here the CDR3 reads CAWSPSNNEQFF. CDR3 coding DNA: TGTGCCTGGAGCCCAAGCAACAATGAGCAGTTCTTC. Variable domain in full (rest from reference TRBV30 and TRBJ2-1): SQTIHQWPATLVQPVGSPLSLECTVEGTSNPNLYWYRQAAGRGLQLLFYSVGIGQISSEVPQNLSASRPQDRQFILSSKKLLLSDSGFYLCAWSPSNNEQFFGPGTRLTVL.

The chain carries TRBV6-1 and TRBJ1-3; a weak D match, TRBD1 (6 bases). Germline V gives CDR1 MNHNS, CDR2 SASEGT. The V end lost 0 bases, the J end lost 2 bases, and 11 bases lay between the germline ends. The CDR3 totals 16 residues. CDR3 residues: CASSEALAGAGNTIYF. CDR3 DNA: TGTGCCAGCAGTGAAGCCCTCGCAGGGGCTGGAAACACCATATATTTT.

This chain uses TRBV12-2 with TRBJ2-3; TRBD2 is taken as the D call from the table, unchecked against the DNA. TRBV12-2 is a listed pseudogene. CDR3 size: 17 residues. This chain's CDR3 is CASRFSPTSLSPDTQYF. The CDR3, as DNA: TGTGCAAGTCGCTTCTCGCCGACTAGCCTCTCTCCAGATACGCAGTATTTT.

The rearrangement uses TRBV7-3 and TRBJ1-1, with 7 positions matching TRBD1. The germline V gene has CDR1 SGHTA and CDR2 FQGTGA. Unmatched junction bases numbered 18, after V lost 3 bases and J lost 2 bases. This CDR3 comprises 19 residues. The CDR3 nucleotides read TGTGCCAGCAGCTTTTTCCCTCCGGGACAGAACAATATCAACACTGAAGCTTTCTTT. Translated, it gives CASSFFPPGQNNINTEAFF.

V and J are TRBV2 and TRBJ2-3; 9 nucleotides align to TRBD1. This CDR3 has 14 amino acids. CDR1 SNHLY and CDR2 FYNNEI come from the germline V gene. After removal of 7 bases from V and 3 bases from J, the junction contained 5 bases not matched to a gene. The CDR3 protein is CASIQGAHTDTQYF. The DNA of the CDR3 is TGTGCCAGCATACAGGGGGCGCATACAGATACGCAGTATTTT.

The V and J genes are TRBV5-1 and TRBJ2-2; tentative D call: TRBD1 (6 bases). Trimming left V 0 bases short and J 7 bases short, with 13 bases between. Germline CDR1 SGHRS, CDR2 YFSETQ. The CDR3 sequence is 15 residues long. The CDR3 sequence is CASSLVPGDVGELFF. In nucleotides, the CDR3 is TGCGCCAGCAGCTTGGTTCCAGGGGATGTCGGGGAGCTGTTTTTT.

J is TRBJ2-5 and V is TRBV7-2; D gene unclear. Trimming took 3 bases from V and 5 from J, leaving 10 bases between them. Looked up from germline, CDR1 is SGHTA and CDR2 is FQGNSA. This CDR3 spans 13 amino acids. CDR3 sequence (DNA): TGTGCCAGCAGCTTCTCTAGATTTGAGACCCAGTACTTC. Its translation is CASSFSRFETQYF. Full variable domain (rest looked up from reference TRBV7-2 and TRBJ2-5): GAGVSQSPSNKVTEKGKDVELRCDPISGHTALYWYRQSLGQGLEFLIYFQGNSAPDKSGLPSDRFSAERTGGSVSTLTIQRTQQEDSAVYLCASSFSRFETQYFGPGTRLLVL.

The CDR3 coding sequence is TGCGCCAGCAGCTTAGCGGGGGGGCCCCAAGAGACCCAGTACTTC. Translation: CASSLAGGPQETQYF. The chain links TRBV5-1 to TRBJ2-5; TRBD2 matches at 10 bases. Losses at the gene ends were 2 bases for V and 1 base for J; bases not matched to a gene: 2. CDR1 and CDR2 (germline): SGHRS, YFSETQ. The CDR3 covers 15 residues.

The chain uses TRBV7-2 and TRBJ2-7; 9 nucleotides align to TRBD2. J lost 10 bases, V lost 1 base, and 5 bases had no gene match. The CDR3 totals 13 residues. In germline, CDR1 is SGHTA, CDR2 FQGNSA. The CDR3 loop reads CASSLGLAGLQYF. The DNA of the CDR3 is TGTGCCAGCAGCTTAGGGCTAGCGGGGCTTCAGTACTTC.

J is TRBJ1-1 and V is TRBV18; 8 nucleotides match TRBD1. The CDR3 loop spans 17 amino acids. Trimming cost V 1 base and J 1 base; bases outside gene matches: 8. Germline CDR1 and CDR2: KGHSH and LQKENI. CDR3 sequence reads: CASSPQSSGGGNTEAFF. The CDR3 DNA sequence: TGTGCCAGCTCACCACAGAGTTCAGGGGGCGGGAACACTGAAGCTTTCTTT.

The CDR3 nucleotides read TGTGCCATCCGCGGACAGGGCTCCTACGAGCAGTACTTC. This encodes CAIRGQGSYEQYF. The V gene is TRBV10-3, the J gene TRBJ2-7, with 8 bases aligning to TRBD1. Germline-derived CDR1 and CDR2 are ENHRY and SYGVKD. This CDR3 contains 13 residues. Trimming removed 8 bases from V and 0 bases from J; junction bases left unmatched: 3.

The chain combines TRBV14 with TRBJ1-2; D is uncertain. The germline V and J ends were trimmed by 0 bases and 5 bases, with 7 bases remaining between them. This CDR3 spans 13 amino acids. Germline CDR1 and CDR2: SGHDN and FVKESK. CDR3 protein: CASSQEQFYGYTF. CDR3 bases: TGTGCCAGCAGCCAAGAACAGTTTTATGGCTACACCTTC. The full variable domain, completed using reference TRBV14 and TRBJ1-2, is EAGVTQFPSHSVIEKGQTVTLRCDPISGHDNLYWYRRVMGKEIKFLLHFVKESKQDESGMPNNRFLAERTGGTYSTLKVQPAELEDSGVYFCASSQEQFYGYTFGSGTRLTVV.

This sequence joins TRBV5-6 and TRBJ1-4; tentative D call: TRBD1 (6 bases). Germline CDR1 and CDR2: SGHDT and YYEEEE. The CDR3 is made up of 15 amino acids. V lost 0 bases, J lost 8 bases, and 14 bases lay in between. CDR3 DNA: TGTGCCAGCAGCTTGGAACAGGGAGTAAAGGAAAAACTGTTTTTT. It yields the protein CASSLEQGVKEKLFF.

The gene calls are TRBV12-3 or TRBV12-4 and TRBJ1-5; D is unclear. The CDR3 spans 13 residues. V was clipped by 2 bases and J by 4 bases, with 6 bases between them. DNA of the CDR3: TGTGCCAGCAGTTTAAGCCAAAATCAGCCCCAGCATTTT. Its protein is CASSLSQNQPQHF.

The V gene is TRBV5-1, the J gene TRBJ2-7; D might be TRBD1 (7 bases). The CDR3 has 15 residues. Germline V gene sequence: CDR1 SGHRS, CDR2 YFSETQ. The V and J ends lost 1 base and 5 bases respectively, with 16 bases between them. CDR3 region: CASSLWNRGGHEQYF. The CDR3 DNA reads as TGCGCCAGCAGCTTGTGGAACAGGGGAGGCCACGAGCAGTACTTC.

The chain has TRBV7-9 and TRBJ1-2; 9 nucleotides align to TRBD1. CDR1 is SEHNR, CDR2 FQNEAQ, per germline (reference sequence). The V and J ends lost 1 base and 4 bases, in that order; junction bases with no gene match: 1. The CDR3 has 14 amino acids. The CDR3 coding sequence is TGTGCCAGCAGCTTAGGGGACAGGGTCTATGGCTACACCTTC. This gives the protein CASSLGDRVYGYTF. Together with reference TRBV7-9 and TRBJ1-2, the CDR3 gives the full variable domain: DTGVSQNPRHKITKRGQNVTFRCDPISEHNRLYWYRQTLGQGPEFLTYFQNEAQLEKSRLLSDRFSAERPKGSFSTLEIQRTEQGDSAMYLCASSLGDRVYGYTFGSGTRLTVV.

The rearrangement joins TRBV3-1 (or the pseudogene TRBV3-2) to TRBJ2-3; 7 bases fit TRBD2. The CDR3 contains 16 residues. Germline CDR1 and CDR2: LGHDT and YNNKEL (reference sequence). The ends lost 4 bases at V and 2 bases at J; junction bases unmatched: 9. CDR3 loop: CASSPKRGAPTDTQYF. DNA for the CDR3: TGTGCCAGCAGCCCCAAGCGGGGCGCCCCCACAGATACGCAGTATTTT.

This chain links TRBV27 with TRBJ2-7; 8 bases match TRBD2. J was trimmed by 11 bases and V by 3 bases; bases with no gene match: 6. CDR3 length equals 12 residues. CDR1 and CDR2 from the germline V gene are MNHEY and SMNVEV (reference sequence). Written as DNA, the CDR3 is TGTGCCAGCAGTTTTCCGGGGGGGTTGGAGTACTTC. Amino acid sequence: CASSFPGGLEYF.

The rearrangement joins TRBV27 to TRBJ1-1; unclear D gene. The CDR3 is made up of 12 amino acids. Germline CDR1 MNHEY, CDR2 SMNVEV (reference sequence). V shed 7 bases and J shed 1 base, with 7 bases lying between them. The CDR3 DNA reads TGTGCCAGCATAGCAGAGAACACTGAAGCTTTCTTT. Translated, it gives CASIAENTEAFF.

The chain has TRBV5-1 and TRBJ2-7; the D is unclear. The CDR3 extends over 14 amino acids. V lost 0 bases, J lost 2 bases, and 9 bases lay in between. Per the germline V gene, CDR1 is SGHRS and CDR2 is YFSETQ. The CDR3 here is CASSLGGRAYEQYF. Here the CDR3 DNA reads TGCGCCAGCAGCTTGGGTGGGCGCGCCTACGAGCAGTACTTC.

The chain links TRBV24-1 to TRBJ2-5; 8 positions agree with TRBD2. The V gene's germline CDR1 is KGHDR and CDR2 SFDVKD. This CDR3 is 13 amino acids long. The J segment lost 3 bases and the V segment lost 11 bases, leaving 7 bases of the junction unmatched. The DNA of the CDR3 is TGTGCCAGCAAAGCGGGGGCGAAAGAGACCCAGTACTTC. Protein sequence: CASKAGAKETQYF.

The chain combines TRBV19 with TRBJ2-2; D remains unclear. The CDR3 sequence is 15 residues long. Germline V gene sequence: CDR1 LNHDA, CDR2 SQIVND (reference sequence). V was pared by 3 bases and J by 7 bases, with 15 bases between. The DNA of the CDR3 is TGTGCCAGTAGTATCGCGCGAGGTTTCGGCGGGGAGCTGTTTTTT. The encoded protein is CASSIARGFGGELFF.